The 30 T cell receptor beta chains presented below share a single source sample, sequenced in a study. TCRdb ran MiXCR on the RT-PCR reads and lists one entry per CDR3 protein. The table has about 680,000 distinct CDR3 sequences, 14% seen once. The sample taken for sequencing was memory CD4+ T cells from blood. These receptors were taken from a female donor in good health, serving as a healthy control.

This clonotype showed up many times. The chain couples TRBV28 to TRBJ2-7; 14 positions match TRBD2. Germline lookup yields CDR1 MDHEN and CDR2 SYDVKM. The trim removed 5 bases at V and 7 bases at J, leaving 13 bases unmatched. The CDR3 has 17 amino acids. This chain's CDR3 is CASSPGTSGSPFGEQYF. CDR3 bases: TGTGCCAGCAGTCCGGGGACTAGCGGGAGTCCTTTTGGAGAGCAGTACTTC.

This rearrangement joins TRBV28 to TRBJ2-7; D is ambiguous. Germline V gene data show CDR1 as MDHEN and CDR2 as SYDVKM. V was cut by 10 bases and J by 2 bases, with 12 bases left in between. This CDR3 comprises 12 residues. This chain's CDR3 is CATVGLTYEQYF. Here the CDR3 DNA reads TGTGCCACTGTGGGGTTGACCTACGAGCAGTACTTC.

The rearrangement uses TRBV4-2 and TRBJ2-7; D possibly corresponds to TRBD1 (6 bases). The V end was cut by 5 bases, the J end by 2 bases, with 16 bases between. In germline, CDR1 is LGHNA, CDR2 YNFKEQ. The CDR3 is made up of 15 amino acids. The CDR3 bases are TGTGCCAGCAGCACCGACAGGTACCCTACCTACGAGCAGTACTTC. This gives the protein CASSTDRYPTYEQYF.

With regard to this clonotype: The DNA is left out, because the CDR3 cannot be placed on it with certainty; the CDR3 is given as TCRdb lists it. This chain uses TRBV6-6 with TRBJ2-2; the D segment call TRBD2 is taken from the table without a DNA check. With termini counted, the CDR3 has 15 amino acids. CDR1 and CDR2 (germline): MNHNY, SVGAGI (reference sequence). Here the CDR3 reads CASSSSGVGTGELFF.

This clonotype was detected many times. The V call is TRBV10-1, the J call TRBJ1-1; D perhaps matches TRBD1 (5 bases). CDR3 size: 13 residues. Germline CDR1 and CDR2: WNHNN and SYGVQD (reference sequence). Trimming removed 2 bases from V and 3 bases from J, with 7 bases in between. CDR3 residues: CASSETGDTEAFF. The CDR3 DNA reads TGCGCCAGCAGTGAGACGGGGGACACTGAAGCTTTCTTT.

The CDR3 reads CAWTGPDQSTQYF. The CDR3 DNA is TGTGCCTGGACCGGACCTGATCAGAGTACGCAGTATTTT. This chain connects TRBV30 to TRBJ2-3; D ambiguous. The germline V gene encodes CDR1 GTSNPN and CDR2 SVGIG (reference sequence). This CDR3 is built from 13 residues. Deletions cut 4 bases from V and 8 bases from J, with 16 bases between.

This clonotype was seen more than once but under ten times. V usage is TRBV5-1 and J usage is TRBJ2-7, with 8 bases matching TRBD1. The CDR3 covers 14 residues. Germline CDR1 reads SGHRS; CDR2 reads YFSETQ. Trimming cost V 2 bases and J 4 bases; bases outside gene matches: 5. The CDR3 DNA is TGCGCCAGCAGCTTAGCAGGGGGCATGTACGAGCAGTACTTC. Encoded protein: CASSLAGGMYEQYF.

In its sample, this clonotype was seen a few times. The chain combines TRBV5-1 with TRBJ2-3, with D possibly being TRBD1 (7 bases). The CDR3 has 16 amino acids. The germline V gene has CDR1 SGHRS and CDR2 YFSETQ. V was cut by 1 base and J by 0 bases, with 12 bases left in between. The CDR3 sequence: CASSLQGGTSTDTQYF. CDR3 nucleotide sequence: TGCGCCAGCAGCTTGCAGGGGGGCACTAGCACAGATACGCAGTATTTT.

This clonotype has only a few counts. The CDR3 bases are TGTGCCACCAGTCCGGGGGGGAGCACAGATACGCAGTATTTT. As protein: CATSPGGSTDTQYF. The V call is TRBV24-1, the J call TRBJ2-3; the match to TRBD2 covers 8 bases. V dropped 6 bases and J dropped 0; count of bases not matched to a gene: 1. Germline V gene lookup returns CDR1 KGHDR and CDR2 SFDVKD. The CDR3 length is 14 residues.

This clonotype was seen at least ten times. The CDR3 sequence: CASSPIAGANTGELFF. The DNA of the CDR3 is TGCGCCAGCAGCCCCATAGCGGGAGCGAACACCGGGGAGCTGTTTTTT. The gene calls are TRBV5-1 and TRBJ2-2; 9 bases line up with TRBD2. J gave up 0 bases and V 4 bases, and 4 bases lay outside the gene matches. The CDR3 runs to 16 residues. Per the germline V gene, CDR1 is SGHRS and CDR2 is YFSETQ.

This clonotype occurred a few times. This chain connects TRBV7-2 to TRBJ1-6; D gene unclear. There are 15 residues in the CDR3. The V end was cut by 2 bases, the J end by 3 bases, with 8 bases between. Germline assignment: CDR1 SGHTA and CDR2 FQGNSA. Here the CDR3 reads CASSLRRDYNSPLHF. In nucleotides, the CDR3 is TGTGCCAGCAGCTTAAGACGGGACTATAATTCACCCCTCCACTTT.

This clonotype was counted between two and nine times. The chain links TRBV7-9 to TRBJ2-1; 8 nucleotides align to TRBD1. CDR1 is SEHNR, CDR2 FQNEAQ, per germline (reference sequence). Trimming at V came to 3 bases and at J to 4 bases, leaving 11 bases not matched to a gene. The CDR3 spans 17 residues. CDR3 nucleotide sequence: TGTGCCAGCAGCTTTGGAGCTTCCTGGACAGGGTACAATGAGCAGTTCTTC. It specifies CASSFGASWTGYNEQFF.

This chain links TRBV28 with TRBJ2-1; D may match TRBD1 or TRBD2 (5 bases each). This CDR3 has 17 amino acids. The germline V and J ends were trimmed by 6 bases and 2 bases, with 20 bases remaining between them. The V gene's germline CDR1 is MDHEN and CDR2 SYDVKM. The CDR3 loop reads CASRTGTGPDAYNEQFF. CDR3 nucleotide sequence: TGTGCCAGCAGGACCGGGACGGGACCAGACGCCTACAATGAGCAGTTCTTC.

This sequence joins TRBV2 and TRBJ1-2, with D possibly TRBD1 on 6 matching bases. Germline V gene data show CDR1 as SNHLY and CDR2 as FYNNEI. V was clipped by 7 bases and J by 9 bases, with 18 bases between them. The length of the CDR3 is 13 residues. CDR3 DNA: TGTGCCAGCAAAGAGGACAGTGGGAAAAGCTACACCTTC. This gives the protein CASKEDSGKSYTF.

This clonotype occurred a few times. The V call is TRBV10-1, the J call TRBJ2-1, with 8 bases lining up with TRBD1. V lost 5 bases to trimming and J lost 8 bases; unmatched junction nucleotides: 5. CDR1 is WNHNN and CDR2 is SYGVQD in the germline V gene (reference sequence). The CDR3 is 13 amino acids. In DNA, the CDR3 is TGCGCCAGCAGTTACGGACAGGGCGATGAGCAGTTCTTC. Protein sequence: CASSYGQGDEQFF.

The rearrangement joins TRBV20-1 to TRBJ2-3; D possibly matches TRBD1 or TRBD2 (7 bases each). CDR3 length: 13 amino acids. V lost 6 bases, J lost 5 bases, and 15 bases lay in between. Germline CDR1 reads DFQATT; CDR2 reads SNEGSKA (reference sequence). The CDR3 nucleotides are TGCAGTGCCCCCAGGGGGGGGCAAGATACGCAGTATTTT. Its translation is CSAPRGGQDTQYF.

This chain connects TRBV7-9 to TRBJ1-3; D gene ambiguous. The CDR3 contains 16 residues. Trimming cost V 1 base and J 1 base, with 11 bases left between them. The germline V gene encodes CDR1 SEHNR and CDR2 FQNEAQ (reference sequence). The CDR3 region is CASSLVFQASGNTIYF. Here the CDR3 DNA reads TGTGCCAGCAGCTTAGTTTTCCAGGCATCTGGAAACACCATATATTTT.

This clonotype was counted at least ten times. This CDR3 is CATSDPRDRAYEQYF. The DNA of the CDR3 is TGTGCCACCAGTGATCCCCGGGACCGAGCCTACGAGCAGTACTTC. V is TRBV24-1 and J is TRBJ2-7; D is perhaps TRBD1 or TRBD2 (5 bases each). The CDR3 sequence is 15 residues long. Trimming removed 3 bases from V and 2 bases from J, with 13 bases in between. CDR1 is KGHDR, CDR2 SFDVKD, per germline.

This clonotype was picked up a small number of times. This chain joins TRBV7-2 and TRBJ2-5, with 8 positions matching TRBD2. CDR1 and CDR2 from the germline V gene are SGHTA and FQGNSA. After removal of 1 base from V and 2 bases from J, the junction contained 6 bases not matched to a gene. The length of the CDR3 is 16 residues. Here the CDR3 DNA reads TGTGCCAGCAGCTTAGGGGTCCCGGGGGGGCAAGAGACCCAGTACTTC. Its protein product is CASSLGVPGGQETQYF.

This clonotype was seen only a few times. A read error may produce the germline difference seen at one junction end. The chain recombines TRBV20-1 with TRBJ2-1; 10 bases align to TRBD1. CDR1 and CDR2 from the germline V gene are DFQATT and SNEGSKA (reference sequence). The CDR3 is 15 residues long. The CDR3 reads CSARGQGSGNNEQFF. CDR3 DNA sequence: TGCAGTGCTAGGGGACAGGGGAGCGGAAACAACGAGCAGTTCTTC.

The V gene is TRBV7-9, the J gene TRBJ1-1; possibly TRBD1 for D (5 bases). This CDR3 region has 16 residues. Trimming took 2 bases from V and 4 from J, leaving 17 bases between them. Germline CDR1 is SEHNR and CDR2 is FQNEAQ (reference sequence). The DNA of the CDR3 is TGTGCCAGCAGCTTATTGAGGGGTGCACACCTCACTGAAGCTTTCTTT. Translating it yields CASSLLRGAHLTEAFF.

This clonotype came up many times. The chain links TRBV20-1 to TRBJ1-1; D is unclear. This CDR3 region has 12 residues. Between the trimmed V and J ends, which lost 4 bases and 1 base, there was a span of 7 bases. From germline, CDR1 is DFQATT and CDR2 SNEGSKA (reference sequence). CDR3 nucleotide sequence: TGCAGTGCTACACTGGGGAACACTGAAGCTTTCTTT. It codes for CSATLGNTEAFF.

This clonotype was counted a few times. The chain links TRBV7-3 to TRBJ1-1; 7 nucleotides match TRBD1. The CDR3 has 15 amino acids. The germline V gene has CDR1 SGHTA and CDR2 FQGTGA. J lost 1 base, V lost 5 bases, and 7 bases had no gene match. CDR3: CASSPDRAKNTEAFF. The CDR3 DNA reads as TGTGCCAGCAGCCCCGACAGGGCCAAGAACACTGAAGCTTTCTTT.

This rearrangement joins TRBV5-5 to TRBJ1-2; D not certain. This CDR3 has 15 residues. Germline lookup yields CDR1 SGHKS and CDR2 YYEKEE (reference sequence). Trimming took 3 bases from V and 7 from J, leaving 19 bases between them. CDR3 loop: CASSYDKLRDGGYTF. Written as DNA, the CDR3 is TGTGCCAGCAGCTACGATAAACTGCGAGATGGTGGCTACACCTTC.

V gene TRBV20-1 combines with J gene TRBJ2-3; D is perhaps TRBD2 (5 bases). Per germline, CDR1 DFQATT and CDR2 SNEGSKA (reference sequence). The CDR3 is 15 residues long. V was pared by 3 bases and J by 4 bases, with 17 bases between. The CDR3 DNA reads as TGCAGTGCTAGTTTCGGGATAGGCACCCCAGATACGCAGTATTTT. It encodes CSASFGIGTPDTQYF.

This clonotype was counted between two and nine times. The chain has TRBV7-9 and TRBJ2-2; maybe TRBD1 (6 bases). V lost 6 bases and J 4 bases, leaving 12 bases between the germline ends. Germline V gene lookup returns CDR1 SEHNR and CDR2 FQNEAQ (reference sequence). The CDR3 consists of 14 residues. In nucleotides, the CDR3 is TGTGCCAGCAGTTCCGGACAGCCCACCGGGGAGCTGTTTTTT. As protein: CASSSGQPTGELFF. The whole variable domain, filled in from reference TRBV7-9 and TRBJ2-2, reads DTGVSQNPRHKITKRGQNVTFRCDPISEHNRLYWYRQTLGQGPEFLTYFQNEAQLEKSRLLSDRFSAERPKGSFSTLEIQRTEQGDSAMYLCASSSGQPTGELFFGEGSRLTVL.

The gene calls are TRBV6-5 and TRBJ1-4, with TRBD1 identical over 10 bases. Germline V gene lookup returns CDR1 MNHEY and CDR2 SVGAGI. V was clipped by 5 bases and J by 8 bases; unmatched bases: 11. CDR3 length: 16 residues. CDR3 region: CASSTRDRGQGEKLFF. In nucleotides, the CDR3 is TGTGCCAGCAGTACCCGGGACAGGGGACAAGGAGAAAAACTGTTTTTT.

This clonotype was detected a few times. The chain couples TRBV12-3 or TRBV12-4 to TRBJ2-7; 7 bases align to TRBD2. This CDR3 has 15 residues. Trimming removed 2 bases from V and 2 bases from J; junction bases left unmatched: 6. CDR3 coding DNA: TGTGCCAGCAGTTTATGGGGGACTAAGGCCTACGAGCAGTACTTC. Amino acid sequence: CASSLWGTKAYEQYF.

This clonotype was recorded a few times. The rearrangement uses TRBV6-6 and TRBJ1-1, with D hard to call. The CDR3 totals 13 residues. V was cut by 6 bases and J by 4 bases, with 12 bases left in between. CDR1 and CDR2 (germline): MNHNY, SVGAGI (reference sequence). The CDR3 DNA reads TGTGCCAGCAGCCACGGAATTAGCACTGAAGCTTTCTTT. This translates into CASSHGISTEAFF.

The gene calls are TRBV7-3 and TRBJ1-5; a possible D gene is TRBD1 (5 bases). The CDR3 is made up of 14 amino acids. Germline CDR1 and CDR2: SGHTA and FQGTGA. V dropped 1 base and J dropped 8 bases, with 12 bases sitting between them. The CDR3 coding sequence is TGTGCCAGCAGCTTAAATGGGGCGGGGGAGCCCCAGCATTTT. Residues: CASSLNGAGEPQHF.